This T cell receptor (beta chain) was obtained from a study of blood T cells in healthy people across ages. Study context: Every two T cells gave about one barcoded beta molecule via template switching.

It was with a sample-barcoded 5' primer and a J-beta primer mix that a second PCR of roughly 7 to 12 cycles was run. From each sample, at least 3 million paired-end reads containing CDR3 were obtained. From the 5' RACE reads, TCRdb called clonotypes with MiXCR, one entry per CDR3 protein. The repertoire includes 1.5 million to 2 million distinct CDR3 sequences, roughly 49% of them detected once, and roughly 2% sits in the top ten. General study points: The recorded TCR beta diversity per million T cells decreased in a roughly linear manner with age. TCR beta diversity tracked closely with naive T cell percentage.

Germline values: CDR1 MRHNA, CDR2 SNTAGT. V was shortened by 3 bases and J by 1 base, with 9 bases between the two germline ends. The CDR3 contains 14 residues. As concerns this clonotype: Its antigen is currently unknown.

The TCR originated in a woman in her thirties or forties in good health. The sample comprised blood. The chain combines TRBV6-4 with TRBJ1-1; D gene unclear. CDR3 amino acids: CASSEGGENTEAFF. Written as DNA, the CDR3 is TGTGCCAGCAGTGAGGGTGGGGAGAACACTGAAGCTTTCTTT.